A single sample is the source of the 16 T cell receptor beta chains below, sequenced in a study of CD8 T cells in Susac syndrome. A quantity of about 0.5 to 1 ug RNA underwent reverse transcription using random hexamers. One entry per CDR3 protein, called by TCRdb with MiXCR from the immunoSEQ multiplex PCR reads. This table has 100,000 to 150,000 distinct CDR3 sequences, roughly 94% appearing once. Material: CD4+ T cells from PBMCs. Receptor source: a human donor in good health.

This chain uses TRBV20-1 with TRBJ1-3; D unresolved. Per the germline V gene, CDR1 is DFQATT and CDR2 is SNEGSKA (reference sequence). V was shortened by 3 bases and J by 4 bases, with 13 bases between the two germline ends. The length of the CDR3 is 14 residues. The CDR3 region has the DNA TGCAGTGCTAGGGCAGATCTCAGGGGAAACACCATATATTTT. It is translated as CSARADLRGNTIYF.

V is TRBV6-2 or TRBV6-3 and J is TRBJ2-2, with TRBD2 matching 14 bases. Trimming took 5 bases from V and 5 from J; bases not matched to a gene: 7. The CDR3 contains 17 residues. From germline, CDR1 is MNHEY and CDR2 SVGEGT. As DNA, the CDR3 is TGTGCCAGCAGTATGACTAGCGGGAGGGCGTATACCGGGGAGCTGTTTTTT. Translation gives CASSMTSGRAYTGELFF.

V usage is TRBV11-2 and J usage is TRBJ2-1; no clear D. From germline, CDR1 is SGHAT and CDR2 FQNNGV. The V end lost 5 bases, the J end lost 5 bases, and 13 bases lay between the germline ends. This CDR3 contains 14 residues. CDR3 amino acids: CASSQRPINNEQFF. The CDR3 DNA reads TGTGCCAGCAGCCAACGCCCGATAAACAATGAGCAGTTCTTC.

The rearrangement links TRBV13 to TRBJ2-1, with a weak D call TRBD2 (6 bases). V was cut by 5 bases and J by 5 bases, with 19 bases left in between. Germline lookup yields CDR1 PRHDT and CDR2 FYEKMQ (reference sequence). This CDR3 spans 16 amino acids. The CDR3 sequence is CASSRGLLTGDNEQFF. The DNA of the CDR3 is TGTGCCAGCAGCCGGGGACTCCTGACTGGAGACAATGAGCAGTTCTTC.

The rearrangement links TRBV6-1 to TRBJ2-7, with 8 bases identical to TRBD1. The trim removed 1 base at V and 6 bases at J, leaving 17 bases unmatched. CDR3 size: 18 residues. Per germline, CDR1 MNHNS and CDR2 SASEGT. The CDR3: CASSEVPPGAGGRFEQYF. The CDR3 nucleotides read TGTGCCAGCAGTGAAGTACCCCCCGGTGCAGGGGGCCGGTTCGAGCAGTACTTC.

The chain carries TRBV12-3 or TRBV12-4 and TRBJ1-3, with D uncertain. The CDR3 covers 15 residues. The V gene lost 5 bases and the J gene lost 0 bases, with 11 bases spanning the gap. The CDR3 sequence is CASSPGPRSGNTIYF. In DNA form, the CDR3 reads TGTGCCAGCAGTCCCGGACCCCGCTCTGGAAACACCATATATTTT.

CDR3 coding DNA: TGTGCCAGCAGCCCCCAGACTAGCGAGAGTTTCTACGAGCAGTACTTC. It is translated as CASSPQTSESFYEQYF. The chain uses TRBV6-1 and TRBJ2-7; TRBD2 matches at 8 bases. Germline V gives CDR1 MNHNS, CDR2 SASEGT. This CDR3 comprises 16 residues. V shed 6 bases and J 3 bases; nucleotides not matched to a gene: 13.

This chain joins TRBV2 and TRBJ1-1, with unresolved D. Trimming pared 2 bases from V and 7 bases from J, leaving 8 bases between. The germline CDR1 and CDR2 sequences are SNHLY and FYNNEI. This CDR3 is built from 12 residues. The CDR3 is CASSEFGHEAFF. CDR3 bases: TGTGCCAGCAGTGAATTCGGCCATGAAGCTTTCTTT.

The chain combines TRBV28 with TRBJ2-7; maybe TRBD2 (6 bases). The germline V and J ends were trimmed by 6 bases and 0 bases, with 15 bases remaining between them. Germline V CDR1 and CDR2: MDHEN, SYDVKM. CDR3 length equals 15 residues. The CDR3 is CASSITGLLSYEQYF. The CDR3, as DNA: TGTGCCAGCAGCATAACTGGACTACTCTCCTACGAGCAGTACTTC.

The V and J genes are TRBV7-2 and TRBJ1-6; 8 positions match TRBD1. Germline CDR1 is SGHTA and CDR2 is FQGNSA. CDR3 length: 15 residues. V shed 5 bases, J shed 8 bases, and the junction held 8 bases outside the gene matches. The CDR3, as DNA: TGTGCCAGCAGCCTCCGAGGGACAGGCCATTCACCCCTCCACTTT. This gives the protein CASSLRGTGHSPLHF.

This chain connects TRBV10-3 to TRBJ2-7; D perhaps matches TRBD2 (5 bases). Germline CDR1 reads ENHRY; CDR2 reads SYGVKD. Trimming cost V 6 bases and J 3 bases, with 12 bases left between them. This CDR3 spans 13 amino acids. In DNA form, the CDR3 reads TGTGCCATCAGACGCGGAGAGGGCTACGAGCAGTACTTC. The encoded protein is CAIRRGEGYEQYF.

In nucleotides, the CDR3 is TGTGCCAGCAGCGTAGACAGGTCCGATACGCAGTATTTT. Translating gives CASSVDRSDTQYF. The chain uses TRBV9 and TRBJ2-3; tentatively, D is TRBD1 (5 bases). This CDR3 has 13 amino acids. V was pared by 0 bases and J by 6 bases, with 8 bases between. Germline lookup yields CDR1 SGDLS and CDR2 YYNGEE. Complete variable domain (other parts from reference TRBV9 and TRBJ2-3): DSGVTQTPKHLITATGQRVTLRCSPRSGDLSVYWYQQSLDQGLQFLIQYYNGEERAKGNILERFSAQQFPDLHSELNLSSLELGDSALYFCASSVDRSDTQYFGPGTRLTVL.

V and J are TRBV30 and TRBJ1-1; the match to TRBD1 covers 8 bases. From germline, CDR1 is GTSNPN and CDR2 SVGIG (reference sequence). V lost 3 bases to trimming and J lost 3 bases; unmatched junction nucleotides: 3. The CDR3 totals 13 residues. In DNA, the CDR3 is TGTGCCTGGAGGGTACAGGGGGACACTGAAGCTTTCTTT. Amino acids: CAWRVQGDTEAFF.

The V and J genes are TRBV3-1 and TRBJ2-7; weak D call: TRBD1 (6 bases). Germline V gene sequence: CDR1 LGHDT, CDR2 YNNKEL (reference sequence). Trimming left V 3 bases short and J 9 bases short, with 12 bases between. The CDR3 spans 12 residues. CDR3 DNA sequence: TGTGCCAGCAGCCAGGGGGCCGCCATGCAGTACTTC. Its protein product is CASSQGAAMQYF.

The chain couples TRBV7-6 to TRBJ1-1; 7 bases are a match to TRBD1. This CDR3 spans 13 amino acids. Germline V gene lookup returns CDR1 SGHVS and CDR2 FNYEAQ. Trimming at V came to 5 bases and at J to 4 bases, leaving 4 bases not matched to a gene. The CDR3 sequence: CASSMTGSTEAFF. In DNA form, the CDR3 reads TGTGCCAGCAGCATGACAGGGAGCACTGAAGCTTTCTTT.

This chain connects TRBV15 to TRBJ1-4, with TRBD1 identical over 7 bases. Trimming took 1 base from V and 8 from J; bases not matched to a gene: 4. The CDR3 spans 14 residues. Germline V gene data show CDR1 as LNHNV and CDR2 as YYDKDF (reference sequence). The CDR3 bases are TGTGCCACCAGCAGAGGGGACAGTCGAGAAAAACTGTTTTTT. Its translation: CATSRGDSREKLFF. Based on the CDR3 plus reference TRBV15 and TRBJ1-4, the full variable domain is DAMVIQNPRYQVTQFGKPVTLSCSQTLNHNVMYWYQQKSSQAPKLLFHYYDKDFNNEADTPDNFQSRRPNTSFCFLDIRSPGLGDTAMYLCATSRGDSREKLFFGSGTQLSVL.